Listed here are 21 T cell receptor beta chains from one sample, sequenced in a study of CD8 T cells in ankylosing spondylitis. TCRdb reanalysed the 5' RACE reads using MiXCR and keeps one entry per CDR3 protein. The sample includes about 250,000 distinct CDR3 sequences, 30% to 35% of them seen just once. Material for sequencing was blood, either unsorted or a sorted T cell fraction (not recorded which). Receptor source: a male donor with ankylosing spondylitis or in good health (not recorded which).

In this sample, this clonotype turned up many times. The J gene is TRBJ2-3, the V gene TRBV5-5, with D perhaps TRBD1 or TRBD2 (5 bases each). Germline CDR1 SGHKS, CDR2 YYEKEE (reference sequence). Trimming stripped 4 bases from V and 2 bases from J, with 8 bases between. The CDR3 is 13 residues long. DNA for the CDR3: TGTGCCAGCAGCAGGGACCACACAGATACGCAGTATTTT. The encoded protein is CASSRDHTDTQYF.

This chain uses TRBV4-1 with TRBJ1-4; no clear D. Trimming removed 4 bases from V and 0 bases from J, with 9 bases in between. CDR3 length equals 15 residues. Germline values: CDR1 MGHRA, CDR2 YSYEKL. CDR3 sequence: CASSLVRATNEKLFF. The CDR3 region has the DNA TGCGCCAGCAGCCTAGTACGGGCAACTAATGAAAAACTGTTTTTT.

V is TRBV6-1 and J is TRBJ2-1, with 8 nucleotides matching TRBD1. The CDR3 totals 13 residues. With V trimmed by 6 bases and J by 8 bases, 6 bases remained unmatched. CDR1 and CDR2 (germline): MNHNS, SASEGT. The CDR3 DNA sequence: TGTGCCAGCAGAAGGGGACAGGACCATGAGCAGTTCTTC. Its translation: CASRRGQDHEQFF.

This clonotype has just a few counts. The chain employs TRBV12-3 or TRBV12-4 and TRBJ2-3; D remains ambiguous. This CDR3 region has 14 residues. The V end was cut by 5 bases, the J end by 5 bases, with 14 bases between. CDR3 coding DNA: TGTGCCAGCAGTCCCCGTGGGGTGGGAGATACGCAGTATTTT. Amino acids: CASSPRGVGDTQYF.

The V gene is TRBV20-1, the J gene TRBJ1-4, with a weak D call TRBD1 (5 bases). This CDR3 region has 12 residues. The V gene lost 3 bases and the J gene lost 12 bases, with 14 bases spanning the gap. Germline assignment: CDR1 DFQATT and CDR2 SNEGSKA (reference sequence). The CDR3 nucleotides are TGCAGTGCTAGTGCCGGGGGATTGGAACTGTTTTTT. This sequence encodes CSASAGGLELFF.

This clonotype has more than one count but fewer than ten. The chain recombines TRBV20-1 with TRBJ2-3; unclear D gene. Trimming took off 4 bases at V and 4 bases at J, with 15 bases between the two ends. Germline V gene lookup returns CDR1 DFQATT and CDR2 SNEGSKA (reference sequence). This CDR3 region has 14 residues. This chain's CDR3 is CSAIKTGFADTQYF. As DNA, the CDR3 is TGCAGTGCTATTAAGACGGGTTTCGCAGATACGCAGTATTTT.

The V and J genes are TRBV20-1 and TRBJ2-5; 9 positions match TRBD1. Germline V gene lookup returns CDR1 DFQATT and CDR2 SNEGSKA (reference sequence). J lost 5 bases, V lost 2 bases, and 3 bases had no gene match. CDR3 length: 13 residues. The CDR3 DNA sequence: TGCAGTGCTAGAAGGGACAGGGCTGAGACCCAGTACTTC. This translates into CSARRDRAETQYF.

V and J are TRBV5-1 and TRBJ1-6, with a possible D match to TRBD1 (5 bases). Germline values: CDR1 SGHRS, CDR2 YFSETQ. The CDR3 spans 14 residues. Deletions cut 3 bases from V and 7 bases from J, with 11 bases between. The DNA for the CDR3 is TGCGCCAGCAGCTCCGAAGGGGAGAATTCACCCCTCCACTTT. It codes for CASSSEGENSPLHF.

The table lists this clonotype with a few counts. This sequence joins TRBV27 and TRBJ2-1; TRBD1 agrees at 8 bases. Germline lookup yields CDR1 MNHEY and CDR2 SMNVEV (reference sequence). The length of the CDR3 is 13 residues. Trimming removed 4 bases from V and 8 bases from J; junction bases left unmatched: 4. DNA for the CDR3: TGTGCCAGCAGTTACAGGGGGGCCCATGAGCAGTTCTTC. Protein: CASSYRGAHEQFF.

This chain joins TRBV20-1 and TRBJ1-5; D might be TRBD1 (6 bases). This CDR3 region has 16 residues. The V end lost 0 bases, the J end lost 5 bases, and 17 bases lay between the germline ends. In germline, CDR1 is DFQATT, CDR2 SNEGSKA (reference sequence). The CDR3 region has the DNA TGCAGTGCTAGAGATTGGGTGCAGGGGTCAGATCAGCCCCAGCATTTT. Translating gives CSARDWVQGSDQPQHF.

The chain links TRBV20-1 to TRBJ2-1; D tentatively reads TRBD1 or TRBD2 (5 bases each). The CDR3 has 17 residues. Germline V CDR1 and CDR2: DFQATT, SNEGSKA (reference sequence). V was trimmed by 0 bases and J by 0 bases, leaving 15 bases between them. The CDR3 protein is CSARDVTGLSSYNEQFF. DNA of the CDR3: TGCAGTGCTAGAGATGTGACGGGGCTGAGCTCCTACAATGAGCAGTTCTTC.

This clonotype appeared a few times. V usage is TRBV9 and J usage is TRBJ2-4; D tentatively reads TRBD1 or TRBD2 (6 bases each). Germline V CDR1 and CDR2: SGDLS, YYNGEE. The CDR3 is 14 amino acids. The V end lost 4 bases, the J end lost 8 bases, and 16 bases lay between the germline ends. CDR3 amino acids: CASSRGGGPDIQYF. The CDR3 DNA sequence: TGTGCCAGCAGCCGTGGAGGGGGTCCGGACATTCAGTACTTC.

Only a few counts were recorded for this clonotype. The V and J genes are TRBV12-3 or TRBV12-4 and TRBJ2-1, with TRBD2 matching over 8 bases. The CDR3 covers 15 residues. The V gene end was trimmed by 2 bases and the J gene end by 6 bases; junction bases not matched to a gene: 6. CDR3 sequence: CASSLRRGAFNEQFF. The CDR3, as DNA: TGTGCCAGCAGTTTACGGCGGGGGGCGTTCAATGAGCAGTTCTTC.

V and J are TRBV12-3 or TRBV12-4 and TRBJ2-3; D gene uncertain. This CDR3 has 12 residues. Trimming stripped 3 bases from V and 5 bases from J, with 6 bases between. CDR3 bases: TGTGCCAGCAGTTTCTCCGGAGATACGCAGTATTTT. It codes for CASSFSGDTQYF.

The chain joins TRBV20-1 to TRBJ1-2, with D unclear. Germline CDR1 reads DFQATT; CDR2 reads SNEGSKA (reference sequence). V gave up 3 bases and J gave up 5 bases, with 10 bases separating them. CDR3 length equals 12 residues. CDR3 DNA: TGCAGTGCTAGTAAGGGATATTATGGCTACACCTTC. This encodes CSASKGYYGYTF.

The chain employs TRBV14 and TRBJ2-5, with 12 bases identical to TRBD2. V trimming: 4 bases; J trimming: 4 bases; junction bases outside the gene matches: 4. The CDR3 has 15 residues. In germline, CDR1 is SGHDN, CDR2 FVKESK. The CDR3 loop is CASSPQTSGGETQYF. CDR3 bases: TGTGCCAGCAGCCCGCAGACTAGCGGGGGAGAGACCCAGTACTTC.

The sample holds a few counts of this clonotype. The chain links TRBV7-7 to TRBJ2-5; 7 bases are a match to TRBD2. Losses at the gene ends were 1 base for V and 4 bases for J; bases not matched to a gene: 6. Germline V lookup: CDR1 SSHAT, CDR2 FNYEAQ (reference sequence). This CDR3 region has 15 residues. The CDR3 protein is CASSLVEAGVETQYF. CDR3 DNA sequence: TGTGCCAGCAGCTTAGTGGAGGCGGGGGTAGAGACCCAGTACTTC.

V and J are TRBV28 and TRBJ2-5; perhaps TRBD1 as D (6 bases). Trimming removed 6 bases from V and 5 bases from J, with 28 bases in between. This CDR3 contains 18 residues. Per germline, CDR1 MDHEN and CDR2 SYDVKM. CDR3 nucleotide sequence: TGTGCCAGCAGCTTGGCAGGGGATTTGGCGAGGGTACAGGAGACCCAGTACTTC. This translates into CASSLAGDLARVQETQYF.

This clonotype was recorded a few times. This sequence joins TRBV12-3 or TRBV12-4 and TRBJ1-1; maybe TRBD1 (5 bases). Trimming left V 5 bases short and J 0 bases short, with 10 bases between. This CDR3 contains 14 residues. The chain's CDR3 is CASSRDPVNTEAFF. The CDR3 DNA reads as TGTGCCAGCAGTAGGGACCCCGTGAACACTGAAGCTTTCTTT.

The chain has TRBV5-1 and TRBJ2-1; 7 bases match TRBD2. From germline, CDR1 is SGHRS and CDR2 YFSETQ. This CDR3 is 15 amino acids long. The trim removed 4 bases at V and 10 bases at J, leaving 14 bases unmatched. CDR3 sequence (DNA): TGCGCCAGCAGCCCCGGGGCTAGCGGTGTCGGGGAGCAGTTCTTC. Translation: CASSPGASGVGEQFF.

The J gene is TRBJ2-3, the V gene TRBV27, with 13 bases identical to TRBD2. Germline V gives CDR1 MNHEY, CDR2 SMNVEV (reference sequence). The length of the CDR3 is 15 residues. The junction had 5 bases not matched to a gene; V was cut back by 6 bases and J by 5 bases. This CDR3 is CASRTSGGPVDTQYF. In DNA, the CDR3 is TGTGCCAGCAGGACTAGCGGGGGGCCGGTAGATACGCAGTATTTT.